One sample yielded the 13 T cell receptor beta chains listed below, sequenced in a study of OX40 agonist ivuxolimab in advanced cancers. Assay used: immunoSEQ multiplex PCR; TCRdb lists only in-frame clones, some missing. The sample holds approximately 69,000 clones; 90% are singletons and the top ten take approximately 10%. The sample in question was CD4+ or CD8+ T cells sorted from blood, obtained in a trial of the OX40 agonist ivuxolimab. Every receptor here comes from an adult with an advanced solid tumor such as melanoma, head and neck, liver or kidney cancer.

The V gene is TRBV28, the J gene TRBJ2-5, with TRBD2 identical over 12 bases. The ends lost 5 bases at V and 5 bases at J; junction bases unmatched: 9. Germline V CDR1 and CDR2: MDHEN, SYDVKM. The CDR3 runs to 16 residues. CDR3 in amino acids: CASSPSGRDSGETQYF. The DNA of the CDR3 is TGTGCCAGCAGTCCTAGCGGGAGGGACTCGGGGGAGACCCAGTACTTC.

The chain links TRBV5-4 to TRBJ1-1; no clear D. The germline gives CDR1 SGHNT, CDR2 YYREEE (reference sequence). Trimming removed 2 bases from V and 3 bases from J, with 11 bases in between. The CDR3 totals 14 residues. The CDR3 sequence: CASSFGNGDTEAFF. DNA of the CDR3: TGTGCCAGCAGCTTCGGGAATGGGGACACTGAAGCTTTCTTT.

The V gene is TRBV29-1, the J gene TRBJ2-5; TRBD2 agrees at 8 bases. Germline-derived CDR1 and CDR2 are SQVTM and ANQGSEA. The CDR3 loop spans 14 amino acids. V gave up 2 bases and J gave up 4 bases; unmatched junction bases: 6. This chain's CDR3 is CSVEKAGVRETQYF. In DNA, the CDR3 is TGCAGCGTTGAAAAAGCGGGAGTTCGAGAGACCCAGTACTTC.

The V call is TRBV28, the J call TRBJ1-1; TRBD1 matches 9 bases. The V gene's germline CDR1 is MDHEN and CDR2 SYDVKM. This CDR3 region has 15 residues. V lost 6 bases and J lost 7; bases outside the gene matches: 12. The DNA for the CDR3 is TGTGCCAGCAGACCGGGACAGGGCCTGGGTGGTGAAGCTTTCTTT. The encoded protein is CASRPGQGLGGEAFF.

A few counts support this clone. J is TRBJ2-7 and V is TRBV6-5; TRBD2 aligns across 7 bases. V lost 0 bases and J lost 6; bases outside the gene matches: 8. Germline assignment: CDR1 MNHEY and CDR2 SVGAGI. The CDR3 length is 15 residues. The CDR3 nucleotides read TGTGCCAGCAGTTACTCGAGCGGGACCTACTCCGAGCAGTACTTC. As protein: CASSYSSGTYSEQYF.

This clone has more than one count but fewer than ten. This rearrangement joins TRBV28 to TRBJ2-5; TRBD1 matches 8 bases. With 8 bases clipped from V and 4 bases from J, the junction kept 15 bases outside the gene matches. The CDR3 is made up of 16 amino acids. Per germline, CDR1 MDHEN and CDR2 SYDVKM. The CDR3 sequence: CASYNPFRGQAETQYF. Here the CDR3 DNA reads TGTGCCAGCTATAACCCTTTCCGGGGACAGGCAGAGACCCAGTACTTC. Full variable domain (outside the CDR3, taken from reference TRBV28 and TRBJ2-5): DVKVTQSSRYLVKRTGEKVFLECVQDMDHENMFWYRQDPGLGLRLIYFSYDVKMKEKGDIPEGYSVSREKKERFSLILESASTNQTSMYLCASYNPFRGQAETQYFGPGTRLLVL.

The chain has TRBV2 and TRBJ2-5; possibly TRBD2 for D (5 bases). Germline CDR1 is SNHLY and CDR2 is FYNNEI. The V and J ends lost 10 bases and 2 bases respectively, with 14 bases between them. The CDR3 is 13 amino acids. The CDR3 region has the DNA TGTGCCACCCTAAGGACTCAGCAAGAGACCCAGTACTTC. Protein product: CATLRTQQETQYF.

This clone was observed a single time. The chain links TRBV19 to TRBJ2-5; tentatively, D is TRBD2 (6 bases). V was cut by 7 bases and J by 4 bases, with 16 bases left in between. Germline V gene sequence: CDR1 LNHDA, CDR2 SQIVND (reference sequence). The CDR3 is 14 residues long. CDR3 region: CASKGRTSRETQYF. CDR3 nucleotide sequence: TGTGCCAGTAAGGGCCGAACTAGCAGAGAGACCCAGTACTTC.

This chain uses TRBV5-8 with TRBJ2-2; D gene uncertain. Trimming took 4 bases from V and 2 from J, leaving 12 bases between them. Germline V gives CDR1 SGHTS, CDR2 YDEGEE. The CDR3 consists of 15 residues. This CDR3 reads CASSLGPRNTGELFF. The CDR3 bases are TGTGCCAGCAGCCTCGGGCCTAGAAACACCGGGGAGCTGTTTTTT.

V gene TRBV6-5 combines with J gene TRBJ2-2, with unresolved D. The V gene's germline CDR1 is MNHEY and CDR2 SVGAGI. There are 15 residues in the CDR3. Trimming took 3 bases from V and 2 from J, leaving 10 bases between them. CDR3 protein: CASSYWRVNTGELFF. DNA for the CDR3: TGTGCCAGCAGTTATTGGCGCGTAAACACCGGGGAGCTGTTTTTT.

This chain joins TRBV6-1 and TRBJ1-4; D not resolved. V was cut by 6 bases and J by 6 bases, with 5 bases left in between. The V gene's germline CDR1 is MNHNS and CDR2 SASEGT. The CDR3 has 11 residues. As DNA, the CDR3 is TGTGCCAGCAGCGTCGATGAAAAACTGTTTTTT. Protein: CASSVDEKLFF.

The chain employs TRBV7-6 and TRBJ2-7; TRBD2 might be the D (7 bases). The CDR3 is made up of 14 amino acids. Germline lookup yields CDR1 SGHVS and CDR2 FNYEAQ. Deletions cut 5 bases from V and 5 bases from J, with 16 bases between. The CDR3 sequence: CASSLGGGDHEQYF. CDR3 bases: TGTGCCAGCAGCCTAGGGGGGGGCGACCACGAGCAGTACTTC. Full variable domain (missing parts from reference TRBV7-6 and TRBJ2-7): GAGVSQSPRYKVTKRGQDVALRCDPISGHVSLYWYRQALGQGPEFLTYFNYEAQQDKSGLPNDRFSAERPEGSISTLTIQRTEQRDSAMYRCASSLGGGDHEQYFGPGTRLTVT.

The gene calls are TRBV18 and TRBJ2-6; 10 bases match TRBD1. V was pared by 6 bases and J by 3 bases, with 8 bases of the junction left unmatched. Germline V CDR1 and CDR2: KGHSH, LQKENI. The length of the CDR3 is 17 residues. The CDR3 DNA sequence: TGTGCCAGCTCCCTAGACAGGGGGCTTGGTGGGGCCAACGTCCTGACTTTC. It encodes CASSLDRGLGGANVLTF. Filled out from reference TRBV18 and TRBJ2-6, the complete variable domain reads NAGVMQNPRHLVRRRGQEARLRCSPMKGHSHVYWYRQLPEEGLKFMVYLQKENIIDESGMPKERFSAEFPKEGPSILRIQQVVRGDSAAYFCASSLDRGLGGANVLTFGAGSRLTVL.